In this sample, the clone carrying this TCR beta chain turned up once. Its target is unknown. These data originate in a study of shared clonotypes between healthy human individuals. Broader study findings: There were few donors, and this limited the genetic and exposure-history diversity represented. Sampling involved blood alone; tissue repertoires likely differ.

Method: immunoSEQ multiplex PCR; TCRdb's copy keeps in-frame clones and lacks some. The sample holds 400,000 to 600,000 clones, 60% to 80% seen once. Per the germline V gene, CDR1 is MNHEY and CDR2 is SMNVEV (reference sequence). The V end was cut by 6 bases, the J end by 0 bases, with 9 bases between. The CDR3 totals 14 residues. The sequence derives from a woman aged 40 to 50 in good health. Some clones in this sample may be carry-over from other donors' samples. Sequenced material: PBMCs. V and J are TRBV27 and TRBJ1-5; no reliable D call. The CDR3 spells CASSTTISNQPQHF. In DNA, the CDR3 is TGTGCCAGCAGCACAACAATTAGCAATCAGCCCCAGCATTTT.